This passage covers 27 T cell receptor beta chains from one sample sequenced in a study of T cells in Graves' hyperthyroidism and ophthalmopathy. RNA transcripts gave rise to amplified TCR beta CDR3 regions. The HTBI primer set was used in a first-round RT-PCR of the TCR CDR3. TCRdb processed the multiplex PCR reads anew with MiXCR; each CDR3 protein has one entry. The sample has about 290,000 distinct CDR3 sequences, 15% seen once. Material for sequencing was blood. The receptors were sampled from a woman aged 50 to 60 with Graves' hyperthyroidism that later progressed to Graves' ophthalmopathy.

This clonotype has more than one count but fewer than ten. J is TRBJ1-5 and V is TRBV7-8, with D possibly TRBD1 on 5 matching bases. The germline CDR1 and CDR2 sequences are SGHVS and FQNEAQ. The CDR3 has 14 residues. V gave up 5 bases and J gave up 0 bases, with 8 bases separating them. As DNA, the CDR3 is TGTGCCAGCAGCCCAGACAGTAGCAATCAGCCCCAGCATTTT. Translating it yields CASSPDSSNQPQHF.

This clonotype was seen just once. This chain connects TRBV28 to TRBJ1-4; 8 nucleotides match TRBD1. This CDR3 is built from 16 residues. Germline V gene lookup returns CDR1 MDHEN and CDR2 SYDVKM. With 6 bases clipped from V and 0 bases from J, the junction kept 6 bases outside the gene matches. This chain's CDR3 is CASRRDRLSTNEKLFF. In DNA form, the CDR3 reads TGTGCCAGCAGACGGGACAGGCTATCAACTAATGAAAAACTGTTTTTT. Using reference TRBV28 and TRBJ1-4 for the parts outside the CDR3, the full variable domain is DVKVTQSSRYLVKRTGEKVFLECVQDMDHENMFWYRQDPGLGLRLIYFSYDVKMKEKGDIPEGYSVSREKKERFSLILESASTNQTSMYLCASRRDRLSTNEKLFFGSGTQLSVL.

This clonotype appeared many times. The chain carries TRBV6-6 and TRBJ2-7; 8 nucleotides match TRBD2. The V gene's germline CDR1 is MNHNY and CDR2 SVGAGI (reference sequence). The CDR3 is made up of 18 amino acids. J gave up 2 bases and V 0 bases, and 12 bases lay outside the gene matches. CDR3 bases: TGTGCCAGCAGTTACTCCCGAAGGGCGGGGGGCGCAGCCTACGAGCAGTACTTC. Translated, it gives CASSYSRRAGGAAYEQYF.

Only one count was recorded for this clonotype. The chain is built from TRBV2 and TRBJ1-1; tentative D call: TRBD1 (6 bases). V dropped 7 bases and J dropped 1 base, with 10 bases sitting between them. The germline V gene has CDR1 SNHLY and CDR2 FYNNEI. There are 13 residues in the CDR3. The CDR3 bases are TGTGCCAGCAACGGACAGCCGAACACTGAAGCTTTCTTT. Protein: CASNGQPNTEAFF.

The sample holds many counts of this clonotype. J is TRBJ2-3 and V is TRBV28; 11 bases agree with TRBD2. This CDR3 comprises 18 residues. The V and J ends lost 3 bases and 3 bases, in that order; junction bases with no gene match: 11. The V gene's germline CDR1 is MDHEN and CDR2 SYDVKM. The CDR3 DNA follows: TGTGCCAGCAGTTTGTACCCTAAAACTAGCGGGAGTACAGATACGCAGTATTTT. Amino acids: CASSLYPKTSGSTDTQYF. Full variable domain (rest looked up from reference TRBV28 and TRBJ2-3): DVKVTQSSRYLVKRTGEKVFLECVQDMDHENMFWYRQDPGLGLRLIYFSYDVKMKEKGDIPEGYSVSREKKERFSLILESASTNQTSMYLCASSLYPKTSGSTDTQYFGPGTRLTVL.

A few counts support this clonotype. The chain combines TRBV3-2 with TRBJ1-1; TRBD1, the table's D call, lacks a check against the DNA. TRBV3-2 is a recognized pseudogene. There are 23 residues in the CDR3. The CDR3 sequence is CASSPARPGQGNPKTYMNTEAFF. The DNA of the CDR3 is TGTGCCAGCAGCCCGGCTAGACCGGGACAGGGGAACCCTAAAACCTACATGAACACTGAAGCTTTCTTT.

This clonotype was observed a handful of times. The chain employs TRBV5-6 and TRBJ2-1; D could derive from TRBD1 or TRBD2 (5 bases each). The CDR3 covers 15 residues. Germline-derived CDR1 and CDR2 are SGHDT and YYEEEE. Trimming shortened V by 0 bases and J by 8 bases, and 15 bases separated the two germline ends. CDR3: CASSLVGSGGDEQFF. The CDR3 DNA sequence: TGTGCCAGCAGCTTGGTTGGGAGTGGGGGAGATGAGCAGTTCTTC.

This clonotype was seen at least ten times. The chain combines TRBV11-2 with TRBJ1-2, with a tentative D call TRBD1 (5 bases). The V gene's germline CDR1 is SGHAT and CDR2 FQNNGV. V was pared by 0 bases and J by 2 bases, with 7 bases between. CDR3 length: 14 amino acids. CDR3 protein: CASSLEPGNYGYTF. As DNA, the CDR3 is TGTGCCAGCAGCTTAGAGCCAGGGAACTATGGCTACACCTTC.

At least ten counts were recorded for this clonotype. V and J are TRBV3-1 and TRBJ2-7; TRBD2 matches at 7 bases. V trimming: 1 base; J trimming: 3 bases; junction bases outside the gene matches: 6. The germline V gene encodes CDR1 LGHDT and CDR2 YNNKEL (reference sequence). The CDR3 covers 15 residues. The CDR3 coding sequence is TGTGCCAGCAGCCAAGTTTATCTAGCGGACTACGAGCAGTACTTC. Its protein product is CASSQVYLADYEQYF.

This clonotype was observed at least ten times. This sequence joins TRBV20-1 and TRBJ2-5; TRBD2 matches at 7 bases. Germline CDR1 reads DFQATT; CDR2 reads SNEGSKA (reference sequence). V dropped 0 bases and J dropped 4; count of bases not matched to a gene: 11. This CDR3 contains 16 residues. CDR3 in DNA: TGCAGTGCTAGAGATATCTTGGGCGGGAGTGGAGAGACCCAGTACTTC. Amino acid sequence: CSARDILGGSGETQYF.

This clonotype was seen many times. The chain uses TRBV12-3 or TRBV12-4 and TRBJ2-7; possibly TRBD2 for D (5 bases). Trimming shortened V by 3 bases and J by 0 bases, and 12 bases separated the two germline ends. The CDR3 extends over 15 amino acids. The CDR3 spells CASSLAGLSSYEQYF. CDR3 in DNA: TGTGCCAGCAGTTTGGCGGGCCTAAGCTCCTACGAGCAGTACTTC.

The table lists this clonotype with many counts. J is TRBJ1-2 and V is TRBV6-1, with 7 bases identical to TRBD1. The trim removed 5 bases at V and 6 bases at J, leaving 3 bases unmatched. This CDR3 has 12 residues. Germline V gene data show CDR1 as MNHNS and CDR2 as SASEGT. Written as DNA, the CDR3 is TGTGCCAGCAGTACCGGGACAGATGGCTACACCTTC. Its protein product is CASSTGTDGYTF.

This clonotype was seen many times. The V gene is TRBV28, the J gene TRBJ2-1; D may be TRBD1 (5 bases). This CDR3 region has 19 residues. The ends were cut back, 6 bases at V and 5 bases at J, with 29 bases in the middle. Germline CDR1 and CDR2: MDHEN and SYDVKM. In DNA form, the CDR3 reads TGTGCCAGCAGACCAAGGGGCAGGCAGCTTCGATTATTGAACAATGAGCAGTTCTTC. As protein: CASRPRGRQLRLLNNEQFF.

This clonotype was observed many times. V usage is TRBV6-1 and J usage is TRBJ1-1; weak D call: TRBD1 (5 bases). Trimming took 6 bases from V and 12 from J, leaving 26 bases between them. Germline CDR1 reads MNHNS; CDR2 reads SASEGT. This CDR3 spans 15 amino acids. The DNA for the CDR3 is TGTGCCAGCAGAGAACCGGCGGGGCTTCGTTTCGATCCTTTCTTT. As protein: CASREPAGLRFDPFF.

The genes are TRBV29-1 and TRBJ1-5; D uncertain. This CDR3 has 13 residues. CDR1 SQVTM and CDR2 ANQGSEA come from the germline V gene. Trimming left V 4 bases short and J 3 bases short, with 10 bases between. In DNA form, the CDR3 reads TGCAGCGTTGCGACGGGCATCAATCAGCCCCAGCATTTT. This codes for CSVATGINQPQHF.

The chain recombines TRBV30 with TRBJ1-3; D gene unclear. Germline V gene data show CDR1 as GTSNPN and CDR2 as SVGIG (reference sequence). The germline V and J ends were trimmed by 4 bases and 4 bases, with 5 bases remaining between them. This CDR3 has 11 residues. Written as DNA, the CDR3 is TGTGCCTGGAACCTCGGAAACACCATATATTTT. It encodes CAWNLGNTIYF.

This clonotype showed up many times. The chain joins TRBV20-1 to TRBJ2-4; D perhaps matches TRBD1 (5 bases). V was shortened by 0 bases and J by 6 bases, with 12 bases between the two germline ends. Germline loops: CDR1 DFQATT, CDR2 SNEGSKA (reference sequence). The CDR3 extends over 14 amino acids. DNA for the CDR3: TGCAGTGCTAGAGATTCAGGGATTGCAAACATTCAGTACTTC. It translates to CSARDSGIANIQYF.

This clonotype was recorded at least ten times. The gene calls are TRBV5-1 and TRBJ1-1; D uncertain. The CDR3 extends over 12 amino acids. Trimming pared 4 bases from V and 6 bases from J, leaving 10 bases between. The V gene's germline CDR1 is SGHRS and CDR2 YFSETQ. CDR3 loop: CASSHRRSEAFF. The CDR3 nucleotides read TGCGCCAGCAGCCACCGAAGATCTGAAGCTTTCTTT.

The sample holds many counts of this clonotype. This rearrangement joins TRBV24-1 to TRBJ2-2; TRBD2 agrees at 8 bases. CDR3 size: 17 residues. CDR1 is KGHDR and CDR2 is SFDVKD in the germline V gene. J was trimmed by 0 bases and V by 3 bases; bases with no gene match: 5. In DNA form, the CDR3 reads TGTGCCACCAGTGATCCGAGCGGGGGCGCGAACACCGGGGAGCTGTTTTTT. Protein: CATSDPSGGANTGELFF.

Details on this clonotype: A clone one base away is much larger, so this may be a read error. This rearrangement joins TRBV27 to TRBJ1-1; D is unresolved. Germline loops: CDR1 MNHEY, CDR2 SMNVEV (reference sequence). Trimming left V 5 bases short and J 6 bases short, with 16 bases between. The CDR3 loop spans 14 amino acids. The CDR3 region has the DNA TGTGCCAGCAGTGACAATCGGGGTCCGGCTGAAGCTTTCTTT. Protein: CASSDNRGPAEAFF.

This clonotype was recorded many times. The genes are TRBV6-1 and TRBJ1-1; D not certain. CDR1 and CDR2 from the germline V gene are MNHNS and SASEGT. V was clipped by 2 bases and J by 1 base, with 8 bases between them. The CDR3 runs to 14 residues. CDR3 DNA sequence: TGTGCCAGCAGTGAAAGTAACAAGAACACTGAAGCTTTCTTT. Translating it yields CASSESNKNTEAFF.

This clonotype was seen more than once but under ten times. The DNA of the CDR3 is TGTGCCACCAGTGACAGGACAGACGATGGCTACACCTTC. This encodes CATSDRTDDGYTF. This chain joins TRBV24-1 and TRBJ1-2; maybe TRBD1 (6 bases). The CDR3 has 13 residues. The V gene lost 4 bases and the J gene lost 6 bases, with 11 bases spanning the gap. Germline CDR1 and CDR2: KGHDR and SFDVKD.

The rearrangement uses TRBV15 and TRBJ2-5; D could derive from TRBD1 or TRBD2 (5 bases each). Trimming took off 0 bases at V and 5 bases at J, with 22 bases between the two ends. CDR3 length: 18 amino acids. Germline V gene data show CDR1 as LNHNV and CDR2 as YYDKDF (reference sequence). CDR3 DNA: TGTGCCACCAGCAGAGATCTTGGGCGGGCAGGGCATTTGGAGACCCAGTACTTC. This gives the protein CATSRDLGRAGHLETQYF.

In its sample, this clonotype was seen many times. The chain carries TRBV5-5 and TRBJ1-5; the match to TRBD1 covers 11 bases. J gave up 6 bases and V 6 bases, and 11 bases lay outside the gene matches. This CDR3 has 16 residues. Germline V gene lookup returns CDR1 SGHKS and CDR2 YYEKEE (reference sequence). CDR3 loop: CASTLNPGTGGQPQHF. CDR3 DNA sequence: TGTGCCAGCACCCTGAACCCCGGGACAGGGGGTCAGCCCCAGCATTTT.

There are many counts of this clonotype. The rearrangement uses TRBV6-1 and TRBJ1-1; a possible D gene is TRBD1 (5 bases). The CDR3 loop spans 15 amino acids. Germline V lookup: CDR1 MNHNS, CDR2 SASEGT. V was clipped by 0 bases and J by 4 bases, with 12 bases between them. This chain's CDR3 is CASSEAFWGGTEAFF. The CDR3 nucleotides read TGTGCCAGCAGTGAAGCGTTTTGGGGGGGCACTGAAGCTTTCTTT.

This rearrangement joins TRBV12-3 or TRBV12-4 to TRBJ2-5, with TRBD1 matching 11 bases. The V segment lost 5 bases and the J segment 7 bases; nucleotides outside the gene matches: 3. CDR3 length: 13 residues. The CDR3 nucleotides are TGTGCCAGCAGTGGGGGACAGGGGGGGACCCAGTACTTC. It specifies CASSGGQGGTQYF.

The chain uses TRBV29-1 and TRBJ2-7; 8 bases match TRBD2. The V and J ends lost 4 bases and 7 bases, in that order; junction bases with no gene match: 9. The CDR3 contains 13 residues. Germline V gene lookup returns CDR1 SQVTM and CDR2 ANQGSEA. The CDR3 spells CSVVGTSFGEQYF. DNA for the CDR3: TGCAGCGTTGTAGGGACTAGTTTTGGTGAGCAGTACTTC.